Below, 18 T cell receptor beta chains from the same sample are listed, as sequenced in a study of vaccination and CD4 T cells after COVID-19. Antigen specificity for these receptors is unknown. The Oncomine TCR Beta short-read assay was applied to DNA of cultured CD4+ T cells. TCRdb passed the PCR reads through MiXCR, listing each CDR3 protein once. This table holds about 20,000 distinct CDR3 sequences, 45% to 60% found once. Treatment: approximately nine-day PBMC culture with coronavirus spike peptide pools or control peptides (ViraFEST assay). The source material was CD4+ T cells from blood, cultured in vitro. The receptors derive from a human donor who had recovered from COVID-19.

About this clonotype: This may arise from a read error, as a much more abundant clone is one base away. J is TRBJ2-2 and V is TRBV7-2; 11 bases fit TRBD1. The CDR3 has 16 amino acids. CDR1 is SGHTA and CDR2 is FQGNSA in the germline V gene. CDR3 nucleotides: TGTGCCAGCAGCTTAAGTGGGACAGGGGGAACCGGGGGGCTGTTTTTT. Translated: CASSLSGTGGTGGLFF.

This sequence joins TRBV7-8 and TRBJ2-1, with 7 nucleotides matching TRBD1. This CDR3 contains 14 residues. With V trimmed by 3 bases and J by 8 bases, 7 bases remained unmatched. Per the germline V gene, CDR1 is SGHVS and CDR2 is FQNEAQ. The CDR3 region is CASSFLDRADEQFF. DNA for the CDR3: TGTGCCAGCAGCTTCTTAGACAGGGCGGATGAGCAGTTCTTC.

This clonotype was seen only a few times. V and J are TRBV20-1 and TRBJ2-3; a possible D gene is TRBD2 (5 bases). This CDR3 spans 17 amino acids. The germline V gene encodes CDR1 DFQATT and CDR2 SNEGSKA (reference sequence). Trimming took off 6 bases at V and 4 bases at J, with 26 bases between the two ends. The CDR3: CSAPAAGATHLADTQYF. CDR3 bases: TGCAGTGCCCCAGCGGCGGGCGCGACTCACCTCGCAGATACGCAGTATTTT.

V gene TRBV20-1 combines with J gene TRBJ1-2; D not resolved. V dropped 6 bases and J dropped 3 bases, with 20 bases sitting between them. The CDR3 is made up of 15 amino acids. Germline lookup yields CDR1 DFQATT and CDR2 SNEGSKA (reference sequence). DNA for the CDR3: TGCAGTGCCAATAGCCCCAGGAGGGCACACTATGGCTACACCTTC. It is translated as CSANSPRRAHYGYTF.

The CDR3 DNA reads as TGTGCCAGCAGTTTAAGACAGGGACACTATGGCTACACCTTC. Amino acids: CASSLRQGHYGYTF. V and J are TRBV28 and TRBJ1-2; the match to TRBD1 covers 7 bases. The CDR3 covers 14 residues. Per germline, CDR1 MDHEN and CDR2 SYDVKM. Trimming cost V 2 bases and J 3 bases; bases outside gene matches: 3.

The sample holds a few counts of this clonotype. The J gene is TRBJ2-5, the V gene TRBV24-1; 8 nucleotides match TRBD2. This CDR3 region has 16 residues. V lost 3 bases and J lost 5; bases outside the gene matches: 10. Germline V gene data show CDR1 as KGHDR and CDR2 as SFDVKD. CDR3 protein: CATSDGRTGGAETQYF. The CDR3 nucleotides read TGTGCCACCAGTGATGGGCGGACGGGAGGGGCGGAGACCCAGTACTTC.

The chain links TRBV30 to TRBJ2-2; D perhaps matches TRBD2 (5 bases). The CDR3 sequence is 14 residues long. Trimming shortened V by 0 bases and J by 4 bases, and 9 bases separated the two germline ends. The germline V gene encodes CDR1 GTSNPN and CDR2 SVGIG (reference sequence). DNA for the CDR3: TGTGCCTGGAGTGTACGAGGGATCACCGGGGAGCTGTTTTTT. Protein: CAWSVRGITGELFF. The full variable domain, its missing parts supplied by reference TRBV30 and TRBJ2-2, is SQTIHQWPATLVQPVGSPLSLECTVEGTSNPNLYWYRQAAGRGLQLLFYSVGIGQISSEVPQNLSASRPQDRQFILSSKKLLLSDSGFYLCAWSVRGITGELFFGEGSRLTVL.

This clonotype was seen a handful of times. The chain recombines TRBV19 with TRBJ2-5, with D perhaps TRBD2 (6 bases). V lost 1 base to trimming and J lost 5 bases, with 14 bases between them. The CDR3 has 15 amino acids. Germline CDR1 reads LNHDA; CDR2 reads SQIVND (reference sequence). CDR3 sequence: CASSIVGGAGETQYF. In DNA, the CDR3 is TGTGCCAGTAGTATAGTGGGCGGGGCTGGGGAGACCCAGTACTTC.

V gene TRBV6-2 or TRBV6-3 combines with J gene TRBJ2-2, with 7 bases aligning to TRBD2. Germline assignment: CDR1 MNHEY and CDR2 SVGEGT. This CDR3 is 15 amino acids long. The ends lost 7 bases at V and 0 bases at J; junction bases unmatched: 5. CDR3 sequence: CASKRLAANTGELFF. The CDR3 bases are TGTGCCAGCAAAAGGCTAGCGGCGAACACCGGGGAGCTGTTTTTT.

The CDR3 nucleotides are TGTGCCAGCAGTTTACCGGGGGGTGGGACTGAAGCTTTCTTT. Protein: CASSLPGGGTEAFF. This sequence joins TRBV28 and TRBJ1-1, with D perhaps matching TRBD1 (5 bases). This CDR3 region has 14 residues. CDR1 MDHEN and CDR2 SYDVKM come from the germline V gene. Between the trimmed V and J ends, which lost 2 bases and 5 bases, there was a span of 12 bases.

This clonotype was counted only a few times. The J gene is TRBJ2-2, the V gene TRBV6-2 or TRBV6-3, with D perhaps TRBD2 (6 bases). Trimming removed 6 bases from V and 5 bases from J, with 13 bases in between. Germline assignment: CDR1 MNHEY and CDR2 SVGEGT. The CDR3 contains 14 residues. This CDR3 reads CASRGPRGTGELFF. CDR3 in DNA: TGTGCCAGCAGGGGACCTCGGGGGACCGGGGAGCTGTTTTTT.

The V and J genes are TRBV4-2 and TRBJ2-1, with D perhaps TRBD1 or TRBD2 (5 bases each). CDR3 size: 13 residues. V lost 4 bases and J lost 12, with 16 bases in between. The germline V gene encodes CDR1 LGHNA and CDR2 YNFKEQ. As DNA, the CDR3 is TGTGCCAGCAGCCCCCAGGCAGGGAGCTCGCAGTTCTTC. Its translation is CASSPQAGSSQFF.

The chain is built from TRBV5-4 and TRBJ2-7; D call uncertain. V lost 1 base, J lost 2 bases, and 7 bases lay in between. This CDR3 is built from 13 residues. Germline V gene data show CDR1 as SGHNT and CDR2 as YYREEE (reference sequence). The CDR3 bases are TGTGCCAGCAGCTTGCCGGCCGCCTACGAGCAGTACTTC. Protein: CASSLPAAYEQYF.

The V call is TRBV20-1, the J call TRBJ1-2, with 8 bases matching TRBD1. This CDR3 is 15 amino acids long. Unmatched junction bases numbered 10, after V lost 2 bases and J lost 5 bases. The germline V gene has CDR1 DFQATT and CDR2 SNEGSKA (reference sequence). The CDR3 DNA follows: TGCAGTGCTAGAATAACAGGGGGTTTCGGTTATGGCTACACCTTC. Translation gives CSARITGGFGYGYTF.

CDR3 sequence (DNA): TGTGCCAGCAGCTTAGTGCAAGAGACCCAGTACTTC. It encodes CASSLVQETQYF. This chain links TRBV11-3 with TRBJ2-5; D is undetermined. Germline values: CDR1 SGHNT, CDR2 YENEEA. Trimming took off 1 base at V and 2 bases at J, with 2 bases between the two ends. The CDR3 is made up of 12 amino acids.

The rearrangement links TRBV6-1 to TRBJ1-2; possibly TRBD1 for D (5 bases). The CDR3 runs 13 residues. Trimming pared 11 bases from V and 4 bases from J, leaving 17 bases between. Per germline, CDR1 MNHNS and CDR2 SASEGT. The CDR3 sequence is CASNSWGSYGYTF. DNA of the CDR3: TGTGCCTCCAACTCGTGGGGGTCCTATGGCTACACCTTC.

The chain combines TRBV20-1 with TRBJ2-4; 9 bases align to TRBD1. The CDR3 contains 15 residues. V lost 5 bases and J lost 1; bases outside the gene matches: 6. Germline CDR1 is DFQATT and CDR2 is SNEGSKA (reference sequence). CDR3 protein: CSAAQGAMAKNIQYF. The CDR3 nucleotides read TGCAGTGCTGCACAGGGGGCTATGGCCAAAAACATTCAGTACTTC.

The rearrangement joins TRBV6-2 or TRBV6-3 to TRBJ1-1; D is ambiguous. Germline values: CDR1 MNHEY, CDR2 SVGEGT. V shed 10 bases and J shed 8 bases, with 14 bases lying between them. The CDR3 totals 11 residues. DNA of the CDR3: TGTGCCACCGGTGACTGGAAGGAAGCTTTCTTT. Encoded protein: CATGDWKEAFF.